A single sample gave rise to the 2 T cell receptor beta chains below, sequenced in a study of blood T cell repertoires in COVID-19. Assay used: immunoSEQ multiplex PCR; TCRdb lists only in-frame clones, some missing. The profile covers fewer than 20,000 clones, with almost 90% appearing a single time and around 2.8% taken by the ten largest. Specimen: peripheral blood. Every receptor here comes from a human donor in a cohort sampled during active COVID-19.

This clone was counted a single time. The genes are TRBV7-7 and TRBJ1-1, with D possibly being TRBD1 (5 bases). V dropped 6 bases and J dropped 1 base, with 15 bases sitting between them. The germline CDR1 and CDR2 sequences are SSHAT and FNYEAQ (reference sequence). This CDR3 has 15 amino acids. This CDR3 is CASSRLGQGNTEAFF. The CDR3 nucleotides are TGTGCCAGCAGTCGCTTGGGCCAGGGGAACACTGAAGCTTTCTTT.

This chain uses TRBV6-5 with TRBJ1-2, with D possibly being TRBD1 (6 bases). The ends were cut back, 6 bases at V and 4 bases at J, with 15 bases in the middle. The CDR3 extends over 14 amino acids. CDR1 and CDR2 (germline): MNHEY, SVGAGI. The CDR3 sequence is CASRRTRGLYGYTF. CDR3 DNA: TGTGCCAGCAGGCGCACCAGGGGTCTCTATGGCTACACCTTC.